This T cell receptor beta chain comes out of a study of blood T cell repertoires in COVID-19. On the study more broadly: From the United States, Italy and Spain came samples of acute and convalescent COVID-19. From T cells, B-cell-depleted T cells, or PBMCs came the material, which was cDNA or gDNA.

V lost 3 bases and J lost 4; bases outside the gene matches: 3. The CDR3 is made up of 13 amino acids. Looked up from germline, CDR1 is GTSNPN and CDR2 is SVGIG (reference sequence). Authors' processing steps: The assay estimated nucleated cells by amplifying reference gene primers. Clones were sequenced by immunoSEQ multiplex PCR, and TCRdb holds only the in-frame ones, with some missing. V, J and clone size are those of that table, while D and trimming were read from the DNA. The sample lists approximately 170,000 clones; over 75% were seen once. The chain recombines TRBV30 with TRBJ1-5, with 7 bases fitting TRBD1. The sample consisted of peripheral blood. This receptor was obtained from a woman in her fifties or sixties with acute or convalescent COVID-19. CDR3 bases: TGTGCCTGGAGCCCGACAGGGAATCAGCCCCAGCATTTT. It specifies CAWSPTGNQPQHF.